This T cell receptor (beta chain) emerged from a study of blood T cell repertoires in COVID-19. Whole-study context: Samples taken during acute and convalescent COVID-19 were collected in the United States, Italy and Spain. The analysed material was cDNA or gDNA that came from T cells, B-cell-depleted T cells, or PBMCs.

In the source study's methods: Amplifying reference gene primers gave estimates of nucleated cell counts. TCRdb's table, derived via immunoSEQ multiplex PCR, lists solely in-frame clones and lacks some. V and J calls and clone size follow that table, whereas D and trimming were derived from the DNA. The sample lists around 100,000 clones; roughly 89% were seen once. The V gene lost 1 base and the J gene lost 1 base, with 13 bases spanning the gap. Germline loops: CDR1 KGHSH, CDR2 LQKENI. The CDR3 spans 16 residues. The sequence derives from a man aged 70-80 years with acute or convalescent COVID-19. This sequence joins TRBV18 and TRBJ1-1; D not certain. Material: peripheral blood. The CDR3 loop reads CASSPLQAGANTEAFF. Here the CDR3 DNA reads TGTGCCAGCTCACCACTACAAGCGGGCGCGAACACTGAAGCTTTCTTT.